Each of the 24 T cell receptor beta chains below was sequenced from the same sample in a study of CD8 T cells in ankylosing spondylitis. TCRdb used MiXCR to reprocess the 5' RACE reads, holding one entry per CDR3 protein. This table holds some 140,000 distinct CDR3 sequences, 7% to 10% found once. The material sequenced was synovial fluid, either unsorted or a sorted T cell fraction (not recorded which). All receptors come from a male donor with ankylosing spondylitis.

The DNA for the CDR3 is TGTGCCAGCAGCCAACAAGAAAGCTCCTACAATGAGCAGTTCTTC. Translating it yields CASSQQESSYNEQFF. This chain joins TRBV28 and TRBJ2-1; D gene ambiguous. From germline, CDR1 is MDHEN and CDR2 SYDVKM. V lost 6 bases to trimming and J lost 0 bases, with 12 bases between them. This CDR3 contains 15 residues.

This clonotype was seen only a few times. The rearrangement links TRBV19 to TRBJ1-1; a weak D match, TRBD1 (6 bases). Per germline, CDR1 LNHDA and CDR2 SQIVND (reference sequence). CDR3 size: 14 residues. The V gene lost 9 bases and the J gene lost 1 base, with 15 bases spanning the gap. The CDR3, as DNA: TGTGCCAGCAATTCCCGGGGACAGAACACTGAAGCTTTCTTT. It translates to CASNSRGQNTEAFF.

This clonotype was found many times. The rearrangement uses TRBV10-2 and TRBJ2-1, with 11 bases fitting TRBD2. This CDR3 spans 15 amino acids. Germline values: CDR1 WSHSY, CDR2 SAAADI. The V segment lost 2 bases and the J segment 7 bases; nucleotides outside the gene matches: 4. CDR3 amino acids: CASSELRLAGNEQFF. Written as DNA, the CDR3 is TGCGCCAGCAGTGAGCTGAGACTAGCGGGGAATGAGCAGTTCTTC.

CDR3 in DNA: TGCAGTGCCCCCGACAGGGGTAATGAAAAACTGTTTTTT. Translating gives CSAPDRGNEKLFF. The chain employs TRBV20-1 and TRBJ1-4, with TRBD1 identical over 8 bases. Germline CDR1 reads DFQATT; CDR2 reads SNEGSKA (reference sequence). The CDR3 runs to 13 residues. V lost 6 bases and J lost 4; bases outside the gene matches: 4.

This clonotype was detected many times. CDR3 in DNA: TGTGCCAGCATGGTCAACGGGGCGGTTGAAGGCTACACCTTC. Translated: CASMVNGAVEGYTF. The genes are TRBV6-1 and TRBJ1-2; D possibly corresponds to TRBD1 (5 bases). The CDR3 is made up of 14 amino acids. Trimming left V 7 bases short and J 8 bases short, with 20 bases between. CDR1 MNHNS and CDR2 SASEGT come from the germline V gene.

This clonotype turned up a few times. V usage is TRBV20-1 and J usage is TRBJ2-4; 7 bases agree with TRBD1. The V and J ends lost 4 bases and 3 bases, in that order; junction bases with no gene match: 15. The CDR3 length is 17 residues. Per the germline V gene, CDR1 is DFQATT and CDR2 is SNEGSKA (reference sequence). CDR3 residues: CSATAETGTRIKNIQYF. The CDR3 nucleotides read TGCAGTGCTACCGCCGAGACAGGGACAAGGATCAAAAACATTCAGTACTTC.

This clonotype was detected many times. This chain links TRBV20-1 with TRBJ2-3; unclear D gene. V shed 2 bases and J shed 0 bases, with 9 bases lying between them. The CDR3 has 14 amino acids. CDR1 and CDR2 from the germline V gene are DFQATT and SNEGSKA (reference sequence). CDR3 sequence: CSARRSSSTDTQYF. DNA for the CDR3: TGCAGTGCTAGAAGGAGTAGTAGCACAGATACGCAGTATTTT.

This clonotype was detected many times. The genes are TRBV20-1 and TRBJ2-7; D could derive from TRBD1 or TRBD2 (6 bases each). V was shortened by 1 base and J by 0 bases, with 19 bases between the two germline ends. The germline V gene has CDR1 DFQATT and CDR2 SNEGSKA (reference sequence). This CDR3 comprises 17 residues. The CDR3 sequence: CSARAHPMRDTSYEQYF. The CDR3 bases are TGCAGTGCTAGAGCTCACCCCATGCGGGACACCTCCTACGAGCAGTACTTC.

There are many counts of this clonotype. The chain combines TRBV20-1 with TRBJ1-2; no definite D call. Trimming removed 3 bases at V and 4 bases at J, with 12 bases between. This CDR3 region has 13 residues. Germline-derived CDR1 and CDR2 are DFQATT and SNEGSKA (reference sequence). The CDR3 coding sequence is TGCAGTGCTAGCTGGGGAGGTGGCTATGGCTACACCTTC. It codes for CSASWGGGYGYTF.

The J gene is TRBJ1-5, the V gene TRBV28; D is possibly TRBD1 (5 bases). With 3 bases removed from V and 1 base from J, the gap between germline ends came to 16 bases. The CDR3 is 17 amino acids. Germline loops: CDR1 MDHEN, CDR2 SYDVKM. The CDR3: CASSFRSGYRSNQPQHF. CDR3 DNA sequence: TGTGCCAGCAGTTTTAGGTCAGGGTATCGGAGCAATCAGCCCCAGCATTTT. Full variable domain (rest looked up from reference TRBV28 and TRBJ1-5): DVKVTQSSRYLVKRTGEKVFLECVQDMDHENMFWYRQDPGLGLRLIYFSYDVKMKEKGDIPEGYSVSREKKERFSLILESASTNQTSMYLCASSFRSGYRSNQPQHFGDGTRLSIL.

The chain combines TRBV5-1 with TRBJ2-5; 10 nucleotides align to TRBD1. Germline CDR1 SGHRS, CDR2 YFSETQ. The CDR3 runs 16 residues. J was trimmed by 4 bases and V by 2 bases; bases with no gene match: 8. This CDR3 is CASSLDRGRRAETQYF. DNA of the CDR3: TGCGCCAGCAGCTTAGACAGGGGGCGGCGGGCAGAGACCCAGTACTTC.

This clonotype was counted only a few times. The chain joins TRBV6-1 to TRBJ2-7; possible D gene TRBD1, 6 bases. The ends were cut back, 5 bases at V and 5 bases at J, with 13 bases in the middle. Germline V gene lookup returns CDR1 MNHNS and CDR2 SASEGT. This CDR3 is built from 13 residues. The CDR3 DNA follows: TGTGCCAGCAGTCCCCTCGGACAGAACGAGCAGTACTTC. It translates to CASSPLGQNEQYF.

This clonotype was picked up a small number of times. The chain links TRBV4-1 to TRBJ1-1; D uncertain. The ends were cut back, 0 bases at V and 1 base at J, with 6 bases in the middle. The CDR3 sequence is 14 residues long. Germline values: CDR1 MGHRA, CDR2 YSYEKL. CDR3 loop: CASSQDTTNTEAFF. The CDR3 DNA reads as TGCGCCAGCAGCCAAGACACCACGAACACTGAAGCTTTCTTT.

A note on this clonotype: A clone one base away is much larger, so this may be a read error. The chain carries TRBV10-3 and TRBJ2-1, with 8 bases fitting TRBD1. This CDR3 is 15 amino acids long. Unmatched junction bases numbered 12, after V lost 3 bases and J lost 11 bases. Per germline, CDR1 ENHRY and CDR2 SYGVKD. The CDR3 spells CAISENGQGIPQQFF. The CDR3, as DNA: TGTGCCATCAGTGAAAATGGACAGGGAATTCCACAGCAGTTCTTC.

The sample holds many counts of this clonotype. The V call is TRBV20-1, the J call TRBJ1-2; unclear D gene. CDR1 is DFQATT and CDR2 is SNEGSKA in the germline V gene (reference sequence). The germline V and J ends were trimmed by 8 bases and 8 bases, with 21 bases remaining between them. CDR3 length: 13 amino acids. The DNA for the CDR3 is TGCAGTCCCTACAGCTCAGCGGGCGCGGGCTACACCTTC. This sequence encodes CSPYSSAGAGYTF.

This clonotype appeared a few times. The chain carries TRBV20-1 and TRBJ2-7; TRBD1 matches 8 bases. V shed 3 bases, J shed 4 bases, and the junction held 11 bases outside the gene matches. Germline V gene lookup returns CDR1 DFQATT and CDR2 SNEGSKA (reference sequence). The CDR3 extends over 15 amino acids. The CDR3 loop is CSASPPGGRGYEQYF. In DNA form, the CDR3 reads TGCAGTGCTAGTCCGCCAGGGGGCCGGGGGTACGAGCAGTACTTC.

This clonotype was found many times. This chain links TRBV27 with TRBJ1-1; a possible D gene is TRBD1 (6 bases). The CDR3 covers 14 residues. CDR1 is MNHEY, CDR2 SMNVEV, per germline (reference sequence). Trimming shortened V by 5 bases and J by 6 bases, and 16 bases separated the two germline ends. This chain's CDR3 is CASSRTGFRAEAFF. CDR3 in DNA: TGTGCCAGCAGTCGTACAGGGTTCCGCGCTGAAGCTTTCTTT.

The CDR3 sequence: CASSSRDRAYSGANVLTF. The DNA of the CDR3 is TGTGCCAGCAGCTCCCGGGACAGGGCCTACTCTGGGGCCAACGTCCTGACTTTC. The genes are TRBV11-2 and TRBJ2-6; TRBD1 matches 9 bases. Looked up from germline, CDR1 is SGHAT and CDR2 is FQNNGV. Trimming took 4 bases from V and 0 from J; bases not matched to a gene: 7. The CDR3 has 18 residues.

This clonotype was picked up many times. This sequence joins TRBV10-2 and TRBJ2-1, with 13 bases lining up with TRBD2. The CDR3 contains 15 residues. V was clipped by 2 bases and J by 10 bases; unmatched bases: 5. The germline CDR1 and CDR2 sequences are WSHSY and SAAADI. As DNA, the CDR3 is TGCGCCAGCAGTGAGGGACTAGCGGGAGAAGGGGAGCAGTTCTTC. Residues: CASSEGLAGEGEQFF.

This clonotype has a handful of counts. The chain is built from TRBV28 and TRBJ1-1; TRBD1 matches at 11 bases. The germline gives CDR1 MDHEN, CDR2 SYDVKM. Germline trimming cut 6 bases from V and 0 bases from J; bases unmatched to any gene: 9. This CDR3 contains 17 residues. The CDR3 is CASRNRDRGWVNTEAFF. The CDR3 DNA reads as TGTGCCAGCAGGAACCGGGACAGGGGGTGGGTGAACACTGAAGCTTTCTTT.

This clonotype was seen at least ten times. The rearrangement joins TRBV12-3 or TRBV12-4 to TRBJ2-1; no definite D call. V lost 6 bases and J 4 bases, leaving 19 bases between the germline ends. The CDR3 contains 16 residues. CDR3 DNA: TGTGCCAGCAGCTCTTACGGGCCCGGTGGGTACAATGAGCAGTTCTTC. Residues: CASSSYGPGGYNEQFF.

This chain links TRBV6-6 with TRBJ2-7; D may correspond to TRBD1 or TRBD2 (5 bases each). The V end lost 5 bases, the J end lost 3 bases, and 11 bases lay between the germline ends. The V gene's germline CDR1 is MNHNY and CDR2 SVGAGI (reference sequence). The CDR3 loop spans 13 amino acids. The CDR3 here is CASSPGRYYEQYF. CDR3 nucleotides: TGTGCCAGCAGTCCGGGACGGTACTACGAGCAGTACTTC.

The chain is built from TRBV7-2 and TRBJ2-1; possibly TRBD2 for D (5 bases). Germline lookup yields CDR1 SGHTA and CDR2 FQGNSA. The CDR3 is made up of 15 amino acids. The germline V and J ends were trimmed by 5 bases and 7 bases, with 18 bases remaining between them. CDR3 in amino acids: CASSNSAFVGNEQFF. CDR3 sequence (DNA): TGTGCCAGCAGCAATAGCGCTTTCGTGGGGAATGAGCAGTTCTTC.

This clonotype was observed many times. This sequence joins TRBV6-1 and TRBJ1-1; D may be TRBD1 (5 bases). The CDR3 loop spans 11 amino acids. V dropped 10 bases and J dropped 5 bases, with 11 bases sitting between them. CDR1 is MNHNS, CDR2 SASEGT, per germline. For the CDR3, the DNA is TGTGCCACCAAACGACAGACTGAAGCTTTCTTT. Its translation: CATKRQTEAFF.